This T cell receptor beta chain is drawn from a study of a mutant IDH1 vaccine in newly diagnosed glioma. Study in general: Averaging approximately 42 years of age, treated patients were about 60% male and approximately 38% female. General observations from the study: Immune responses arising from the vaccine appeared in approximately 93% of patients.

On this clone: Its matching antigen is unknown.

Time point defined: baseline, week 1 (first vaccination visit). The treatment here: pre-vaccination baseline after standard-of-care therapy. Donors harbored newly found WHO grade 3 or 4 IDH1-mutant, ATRX-lost astrocytomas. Germline CDR1 reads MDHEN; CDR2 reads SYDVKM. With 7 bases removed from V and 7 bases from J, the gap between germline ends came to 14 bases. The CDR3 is 12 residues long. Here immunoSEQ multiplex PCR was the method, and the copy in TCRdb shows in-frame clones only, minus some. The table includes over 75,000 clones, 80% detected once. The sample was PBMCs, taken from a glioma patient treated with radiotherapy, temozolomide or both. The V call is TRBV28, the J call TRBJ2-7; a weak D match, TRBD1 (6 bases). The sequence derives from a man aged 40-55 years with glioma. CDR3 coding DNA: TGTGCCAGCAACCTGGGGGCTCGGGAGCAGTACTTC. It specifies CASNLGAREQYF.